This T cell receptor (beta chain) originates from a study of control samples from healthy donors and cancer patients (dated by TCRdb to 2018 to 2021). Library preparation used the immunoSEQ multiplex PCR assay. The immuneACCESS repertoire file appears here via TCRdb, limited to in-frame rearrangements. These files lack a portion of the clones; in checked studies, under half of the deficit traces to unresolved V genes, and the cause of the others is not known. Across this sample there are approximately 92,000 clones, with over 90% seen only once. About 1.5% of the sample is in the top ten clones. A word on this clone: Its antigen target is currently unknown. No qualities accompany the bases; no much larger clone lies one base away.

The CDR3 spans 12 residues, from the cysteine through the phenylalanine. The retained sequence is limited to the CDR3, 36 bases, with the frame set at the first base. A distance of 10 bases separates the germline ends of V and J, which lose 5 bases and 4 bases respectively. The germline V gene sets CDR1 to SGHTS and CDR2 to YDEGEE. The chain couples TRBV5-8 to TRBJ2-7, with the D segment identity uncertain. The source of this sequence is a woman younger than 45 in good health. The specimen was blood. The CDR3 region has the sequence CASRSSMYEQYF. Here is the DNA: TGTGCCAGCAGATCATCGATGTACGAGCAGTACTTC.